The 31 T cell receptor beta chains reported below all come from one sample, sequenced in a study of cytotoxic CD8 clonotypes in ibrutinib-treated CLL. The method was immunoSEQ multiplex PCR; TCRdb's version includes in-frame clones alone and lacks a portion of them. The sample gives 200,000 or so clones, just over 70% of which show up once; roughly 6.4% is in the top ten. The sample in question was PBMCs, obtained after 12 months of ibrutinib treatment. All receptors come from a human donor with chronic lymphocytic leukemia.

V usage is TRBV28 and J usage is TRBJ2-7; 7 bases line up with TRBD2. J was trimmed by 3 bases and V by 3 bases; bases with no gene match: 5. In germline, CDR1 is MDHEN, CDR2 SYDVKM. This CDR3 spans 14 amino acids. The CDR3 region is CASSLGGTGYEQYF. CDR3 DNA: TGTGCCAGCAGTTTGGGGGGGACCGGCTACGAGCAGTACTTC. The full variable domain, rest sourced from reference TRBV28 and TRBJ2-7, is DVKVTQSSRYLVKRTGEKVFLECVQDMDHENMFWYRQDPGLGLRLIYFSYDVKMKEKGDIPEGYSVSREKKERFSLILESASTNQTSMYLCASSLGGTGYEQYFGPGTRLTVT.

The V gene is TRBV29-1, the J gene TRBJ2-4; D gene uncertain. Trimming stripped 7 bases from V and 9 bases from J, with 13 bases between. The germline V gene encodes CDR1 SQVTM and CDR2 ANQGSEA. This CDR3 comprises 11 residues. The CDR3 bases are TGCAGCGCCCTGGTAGGGCCCATTCAGTACTTC. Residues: CSALVGPIQYF.

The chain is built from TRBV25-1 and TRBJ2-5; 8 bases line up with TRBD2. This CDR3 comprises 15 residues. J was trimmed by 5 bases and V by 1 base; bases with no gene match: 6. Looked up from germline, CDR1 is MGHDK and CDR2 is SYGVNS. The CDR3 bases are TGTGCCAGCAGTGAATCGGGAGGGGTTGAGGAGACCCAGTACTTC. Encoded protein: CASSESGGVEETQYF.

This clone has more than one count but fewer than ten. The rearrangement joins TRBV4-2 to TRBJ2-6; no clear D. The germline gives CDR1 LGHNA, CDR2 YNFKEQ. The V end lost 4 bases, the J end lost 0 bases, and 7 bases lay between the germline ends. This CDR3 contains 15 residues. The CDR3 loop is CASSPGFSGANVLTF. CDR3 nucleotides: TGTGCCAGCAGCCCCGGGTTCTCTGGGGCCAACGTCCTGACTTTC.

The CDR3 sequence is CASRDKGLDGYTF. DNA for the CDR3: TGTGCCAGCAGGGACAAGGGTTTGGATGGCTACACCTTC. The chain recombines TRBV6-5 with TRBJ1-2; TRBD1 might be the D (5 bases). Per the germline V gene, CDR1 is MNHEY and CDR2 is SVGAGI. V shed 6 bases and J shed 6 bases, with 14 bases lying between them. This CDR3 contains 13 residues.

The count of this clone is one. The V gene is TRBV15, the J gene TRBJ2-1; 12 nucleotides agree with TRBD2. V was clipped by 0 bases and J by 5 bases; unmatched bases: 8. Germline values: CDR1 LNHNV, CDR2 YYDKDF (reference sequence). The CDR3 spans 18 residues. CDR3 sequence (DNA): TGTGCCACCAGCAGAGATCCCCTACTAGCGGGAGGCGACAATGAGCAGTTCTTC. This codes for CATSRDPLLAGGDNEQFF.

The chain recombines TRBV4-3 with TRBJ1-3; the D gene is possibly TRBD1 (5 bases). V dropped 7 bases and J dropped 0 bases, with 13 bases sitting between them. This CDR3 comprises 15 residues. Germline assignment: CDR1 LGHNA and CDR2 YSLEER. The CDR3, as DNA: TGCGCCAGCACCCTGGGACGGAACTCTGGAAACACCATATATTTT. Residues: CASTLGRNSGNTIYF.

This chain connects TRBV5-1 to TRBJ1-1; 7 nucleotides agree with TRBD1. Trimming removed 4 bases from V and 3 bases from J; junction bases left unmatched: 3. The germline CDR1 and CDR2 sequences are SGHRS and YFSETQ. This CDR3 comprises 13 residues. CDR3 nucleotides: TGCGCCAGCAGCCCACAGGGGTACACTGAAGCTTTCTTT. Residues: CASSPQGYTEAFF.

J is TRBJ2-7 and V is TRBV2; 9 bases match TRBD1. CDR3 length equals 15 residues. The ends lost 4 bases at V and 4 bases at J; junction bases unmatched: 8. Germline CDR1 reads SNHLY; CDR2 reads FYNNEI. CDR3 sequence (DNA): TGTGCCAGCAGTGCTCCGACAGGGGGGTCTTACGAGCAGTACTTC. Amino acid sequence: CASSAPTGGSYEQYF.

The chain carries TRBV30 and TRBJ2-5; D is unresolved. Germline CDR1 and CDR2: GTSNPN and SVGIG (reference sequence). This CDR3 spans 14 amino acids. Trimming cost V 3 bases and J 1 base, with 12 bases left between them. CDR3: CAWSSVRFQETQYF. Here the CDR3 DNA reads TGTGCCTGGAGCTCAGTTAGGTTCCAAGAGACCCAGTACTTC.

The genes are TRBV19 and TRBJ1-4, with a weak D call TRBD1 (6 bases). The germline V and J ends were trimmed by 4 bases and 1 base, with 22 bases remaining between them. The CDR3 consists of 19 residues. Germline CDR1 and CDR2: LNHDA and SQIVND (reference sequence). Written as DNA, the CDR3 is TGTGCCAGTAGTACCGAGTATTGGGGGGGCCAGCAAACTAATGAAAAACTGTTTTTT. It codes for CASSTEYWGGQQTNEKLFF.

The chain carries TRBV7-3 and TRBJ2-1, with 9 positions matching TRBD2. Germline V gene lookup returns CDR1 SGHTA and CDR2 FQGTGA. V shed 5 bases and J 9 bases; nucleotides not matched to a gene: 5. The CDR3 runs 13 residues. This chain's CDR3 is CASSQALAGEQFF. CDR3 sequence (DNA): TGTGCCAGCAGCCAAGCACTAGCGGGTGAGCAGTTCTTC.

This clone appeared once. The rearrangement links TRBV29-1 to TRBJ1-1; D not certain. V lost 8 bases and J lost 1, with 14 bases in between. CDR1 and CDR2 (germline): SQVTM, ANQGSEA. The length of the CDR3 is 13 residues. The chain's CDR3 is CSMPAGENTEAFF. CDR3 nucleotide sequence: TGCAGCATGCCGGCAGGAGAGAACACTGAAGCTTTCTTT.

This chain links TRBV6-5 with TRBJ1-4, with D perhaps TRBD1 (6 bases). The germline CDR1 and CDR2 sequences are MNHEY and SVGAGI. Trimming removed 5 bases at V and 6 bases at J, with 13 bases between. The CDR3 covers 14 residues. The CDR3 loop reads CASSTGRRDEKLFF. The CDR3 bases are TGTGCCAGCAGTACAGGGCGTAGGGATGAAAAACTGTTTTTT.

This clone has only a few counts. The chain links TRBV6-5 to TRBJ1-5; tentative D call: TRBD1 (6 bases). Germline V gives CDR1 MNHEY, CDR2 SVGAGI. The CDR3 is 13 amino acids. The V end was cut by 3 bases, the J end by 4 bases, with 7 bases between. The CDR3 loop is CASSYRGNQPQHF. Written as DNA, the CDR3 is TGTGCCAGCAGTTATAGGGGGAATCAGCCCCAGCATTTT.

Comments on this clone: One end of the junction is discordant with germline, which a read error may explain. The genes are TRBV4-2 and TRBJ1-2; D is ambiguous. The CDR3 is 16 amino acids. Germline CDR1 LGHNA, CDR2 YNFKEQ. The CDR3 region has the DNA TGTGCCAGCAGCGAAGACTACAATCGAGGTGTCTATGGCTACACCTTC. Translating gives CASSEDYNRGVYGYTF.

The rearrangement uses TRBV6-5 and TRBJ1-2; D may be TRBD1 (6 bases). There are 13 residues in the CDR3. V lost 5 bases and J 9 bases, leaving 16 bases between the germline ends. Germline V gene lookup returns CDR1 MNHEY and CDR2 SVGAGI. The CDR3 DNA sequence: TGTGCCAGCAGTGCACAGGGAGGCGTTCGCTACACCTTC. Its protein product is CASSAQGGVRYTF.

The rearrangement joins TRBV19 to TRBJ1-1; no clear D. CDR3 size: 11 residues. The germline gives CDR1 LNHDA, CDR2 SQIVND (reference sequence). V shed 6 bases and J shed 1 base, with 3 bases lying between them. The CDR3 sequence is CASRQNTEAFF. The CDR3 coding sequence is TGTGCCAGTAGACAGAACACTGAAGCTTTCTTT.

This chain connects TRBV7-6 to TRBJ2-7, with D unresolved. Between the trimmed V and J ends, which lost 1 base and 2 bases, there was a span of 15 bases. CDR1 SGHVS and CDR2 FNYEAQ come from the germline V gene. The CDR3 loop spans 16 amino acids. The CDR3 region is CASSLVGGSTTYEQYF. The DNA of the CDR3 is TGTGCCAGCAGCTTAGTGGGCGGATCCACTACCTACGAGCAGTACTTC.

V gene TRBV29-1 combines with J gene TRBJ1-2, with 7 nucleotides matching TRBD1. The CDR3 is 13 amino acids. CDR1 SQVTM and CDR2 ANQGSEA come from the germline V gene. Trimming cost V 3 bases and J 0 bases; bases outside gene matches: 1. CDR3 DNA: TGCAGCGTTGATCAGGGGGCTAACTATGGCTACACCTTC. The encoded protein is CSVDQGANYGYTF.

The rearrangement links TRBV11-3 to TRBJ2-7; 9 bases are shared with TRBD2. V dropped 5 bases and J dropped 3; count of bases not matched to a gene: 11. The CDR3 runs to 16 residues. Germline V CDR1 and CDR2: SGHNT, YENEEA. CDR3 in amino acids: CASSPGPTSGHYEQYF. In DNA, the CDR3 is TGTGCCAGCAGCCCCGGCCCGACTAGCGGCCACTACGAGCAGTACTTC.

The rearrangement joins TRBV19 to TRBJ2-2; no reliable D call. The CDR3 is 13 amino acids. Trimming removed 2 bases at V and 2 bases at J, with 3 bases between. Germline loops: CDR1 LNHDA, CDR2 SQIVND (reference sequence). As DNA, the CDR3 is TGTGCCAGTAGTATACTAAACACCGGGGAGCTGTTTTTT. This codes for CASSILNTGELFF.

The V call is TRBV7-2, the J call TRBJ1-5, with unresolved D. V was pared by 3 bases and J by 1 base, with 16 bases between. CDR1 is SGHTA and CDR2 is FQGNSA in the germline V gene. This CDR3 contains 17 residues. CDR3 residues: CASSFSPITGSNQPQHF. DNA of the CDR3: TGTGCCAGCAGCTTCTCCCCCATCACTGGAAGCAATCAGCCCCAGCATTTT.

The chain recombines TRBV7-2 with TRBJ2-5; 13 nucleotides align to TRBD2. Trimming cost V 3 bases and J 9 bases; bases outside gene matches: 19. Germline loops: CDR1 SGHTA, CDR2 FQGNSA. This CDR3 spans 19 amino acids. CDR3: CASSLQPPRLAGGTGAQYF. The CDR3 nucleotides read TGTGCCAGCAGCTTGCAACCTCCGCGACTAGCGGGAGGTACAGGGGCCCAGTACTTC. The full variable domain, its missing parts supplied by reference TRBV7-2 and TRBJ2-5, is GAGVSQSPSNKVTEKGKDVELRCDPISGHTALYWYRQSLGQGLEFLIYFQGNSAPDKSGLPSDRFSAERTGGSVSTLTIQRTQQEDSAVYLCASSLQPPRLAGGTGAQYFGPGTRLLVL.

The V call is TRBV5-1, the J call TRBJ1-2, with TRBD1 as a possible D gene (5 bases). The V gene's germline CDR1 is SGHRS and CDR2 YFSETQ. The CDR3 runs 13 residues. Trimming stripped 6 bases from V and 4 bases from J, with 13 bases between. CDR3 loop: CASTGLAGYGYTF. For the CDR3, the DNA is TGCGCCAGCACGGGGCTGGCGGGCTATGGCTACACCTTC.

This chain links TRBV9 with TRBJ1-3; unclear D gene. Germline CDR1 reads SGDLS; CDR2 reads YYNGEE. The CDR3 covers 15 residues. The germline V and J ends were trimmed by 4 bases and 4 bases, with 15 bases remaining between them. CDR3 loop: CASSPQSFSGNTIYF. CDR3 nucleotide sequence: TGTGCCAGCAGCCCACAGAGTTTTTCGGGAAACACCATATATTTT.

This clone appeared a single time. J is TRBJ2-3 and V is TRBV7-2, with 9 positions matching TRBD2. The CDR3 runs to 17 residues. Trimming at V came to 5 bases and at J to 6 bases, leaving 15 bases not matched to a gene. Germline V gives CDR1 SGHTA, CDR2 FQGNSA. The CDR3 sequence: CASSLPSAGGLKDTQYF. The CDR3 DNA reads TGTGCCAGCAGCCTCCCTAGTGCGGGGGGGTTAAAGGATACGCAGTATTTT.

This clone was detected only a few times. The CDR3 spells CASSGPTSTGELFF. The DNA of the CDR3 is TGCGCCAGCAGTGGTCCCACCTCCACCGGGGAGCTGTTTTTT. V and J are TRBV5-1 and TRBJ2-2; D unresolved. V was pared by 5 bases and J by 4 bases, with 12 bases between. The CDR3 runs to 14 residues. In germline, CDR1 is SGHRS, CDR2 YFSETQ.

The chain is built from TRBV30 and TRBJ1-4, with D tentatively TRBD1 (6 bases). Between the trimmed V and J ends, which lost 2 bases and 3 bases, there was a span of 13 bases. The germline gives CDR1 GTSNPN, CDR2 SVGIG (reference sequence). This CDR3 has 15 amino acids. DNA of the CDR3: TGTGCCTGGAGTCCACAGGGTTCGCCTAATGAAAAACTGTTTTTT. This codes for CAWSPQGSPNEKLFF.

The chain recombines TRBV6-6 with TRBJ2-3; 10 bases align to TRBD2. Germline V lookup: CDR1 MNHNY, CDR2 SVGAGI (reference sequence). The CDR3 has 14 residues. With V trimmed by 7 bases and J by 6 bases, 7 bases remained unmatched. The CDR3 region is CASKLLAGTDTQYF. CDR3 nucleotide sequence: TGTGCCAGCAAATTACTAGCGGGGACGGATACGCAGTATTTT.

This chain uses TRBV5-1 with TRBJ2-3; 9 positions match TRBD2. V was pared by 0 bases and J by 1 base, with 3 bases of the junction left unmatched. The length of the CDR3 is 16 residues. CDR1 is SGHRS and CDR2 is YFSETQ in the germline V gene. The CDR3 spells CASSLVLAGRTDTQYF. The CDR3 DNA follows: TGCGCCAGCAGCTTGGTACTAGCGGGTCGCACAGATACGCAGTATTTT.